The clone carrying this T cell receptor (beta chain) has a count of ten or more. Its antigen is unknown. The data were obtained in a study of human T cells and chemical hapten exposure. V shed 0 bases and J shed 9 bases, with 11 bases lying between them. Germline V lookup: CDR1 SEHNR, CDR2 FQNEAQ (reference sequence). The CDR3 totals 13 residues. The study's library attached unique molecular identifiers to single cDNA molecules. A single record per CDR3 protein comes from TCRdb applying MiXCR to the RACE reads. The repertoire holds around 75,000 distinct CDR3 sequences, with 12% as singletons. Study results and caveats: With alopecia, donors may have immune responses unlike healthy people's.

Indicated time point: patch test 1, 2 weeks after DPC sensitization. Stated treatment: therapeutic diphenylcyclopropenone sensitization with weekly scalp DPC. This sequence was found in a woman in her sixties with alopecia areata. Some clones in this sample may be carry-over from other donors' samples. The sequencing used whole blood, collected in connection with sensitization to the hapten diphenylcyclopropenone (DPC). V usage is TRBV7-9 and J usage is TRBJ1-2; D may be TRBD1 (6 bases). The CDR3 here is CASSLAGAERYTF. CDR3 coding DNA: TGTGCCAGCAGCTTAGCGGGGGCTGAACGCTACACCTTC.